A single sample is the source of the 26 T cell receptor beta chains below, sequenced in a study of type 1 regulatory T cells. Their antigens are not known. MiXCR, applied by TCRdb to the reads, yields one record per CDR3 protein. The data show about 42,000 distinct CDR3 sequences, with 9% to 15% seen just once and around 8% held by the top ten. The sequencing sample was made of cultured non-Tr1 T cells, either the whole culture or a sorted T cell fraction (not recorded which). Receptors were obtained from a human donor in good health.

The chain links TRBV5-1 to TRBJ2-5, with 10 bases lining up with TRBD2. The CDR3 contains 17 residues. Germline V lookup: CDR1 SGHRS, CDR2 YFSETQ. V shed 0 bases, J shed 6 bases, and the junction held 11 bases outside the gene matches. The CDR3 DNA is TGCGCCAGCAGCTTGGCCCTAGCGGGAGTTGGGCAGAAGACCCAGTACTTC. It is translated as CASSLALAGVGQKTQYF.

In this sample, this clonotype turned up many times. The rearrangement uses TRBV5-1 and TRBJ2-2; D unclear. CDR3 size: 12 residues. With 3 bases removed from V and 1 base from J, the gap between germline ends came to 1 base. Per the germline V gene, CDR1 is SGHRS and CDR2 is YFSETQ. The CDR3 DNA reads TGCGCCAGCAGCTGGAACACCGGGGAGCTGTTTTTT. This translates into CASSWNTGELFF.

This clonotype appeared a few times. This chain connects TRBV9 to TRBJ2-5; 11 positions agree with TRBD2. After removal of 2 bases from V and 6 bases from J, the junction contained 6 bases not matched to a gene. Germline values: CDR1 SGDLS, CDR2 YYNGEE. The CDR3 extends over 15 amino acids. The chain's CDR3 is CASSVGTSGVKTQYF. CDR3 DNA sequence: TGTGCCAGCAGCGTGGGGACTAGCGGCGTCAAGACCCAGTACTTC.

This clonotype was seen a few times. This sequence joins TRBV7-6 and TRBJ2-3; 9 positions match TRBD2. CDR1 and CDR2 (germline): SGHVS, FNYEAQ. The junction had 5 bases not matched to a gene; V was cut back by 1 base and J by 3 bases. The CDR3 totals 16 residues. The CDR3 region has the DNA TGTGCCAGCAGCTTAGGGGCGGCGGGAGGGACAGATACGCAGTATTTT. Amino acids: CASSLGAAGGTDTQYF.

The V gene is TRBV12-3 or TRBV12-4, the J gene TRBJ2-7; D call uncertain. The germline V and J ends were trimmed by 5 bases and 5 bases, with 13 bases remaining between them. This CDR3 has 13 amino acids. The CDR3 loop is CASSKAGPHEQYF. CDR3 sequence (DNA): TGTGCCAGCAGTAAGGCAGGACCCCACGAGCAGTACTTC.

At least ten counts were recorded for this clonotype. The chain is built from TRBV5-1 and TRBJ2-3, with TRBD2 matching 9 bases. Germline V gene sequence: CDR1 SGHRS, CDR2 YFSETQ. This CDR3 comprises 16 residues. J was trimmed by 0 bases and V by 4 bases; bases with no gene match: 6. This chain's CDR3 is CASSRRLAESTDTQYF. The CDR3 DNA reads TGCGCCAGCAGCAGGAGACTAGCGGAGAGCACAGATACGCAGTATTTT.

The sample holds a few counts of this clonotype. The CDR3, as DNA: TGCAGTGCTAGAGTCCACTTCTCCTACAATGAGCAGTTCTTC. This encodes CSARVHFSYNEQFF. The chain recombines TRBV20-1 with TRBJ2-1; D uncertain. Trimming pared 1 base from V and 0 bases from J, leaving 7 bases between. The CDR3 consists of 14 residues. Germline V gives CDR1 DFQATT, CDR2 SNEGSKA (reference sequence).

The chain combines TRBV7-8 with TRBJ1-1, with 10 bases aligning to TRBD1. Germline trimming cut 2 bases from V and 0 bases from J; bases unmatched to any gene: 3. CDR1 SGHVS and CDR2 FQNEAQ come from the germline V gene. The CDR3 runs to 16 residues. CDR3 nucleotides: TGTGCCAGCAGCTTATATGACAGGGGGCTGAACACTGAAGCTTTCTTT. It codes for CASSLYDRGLNTEAFF.

This clonotype was observed a few times. This CDR3 is CAISGLTGDEQFF. The CDR3 DNA reads as TGTGCCATCAGTGGGTTAACTGGGGATGAGCAGTTCTTC. The chain couples TRBV10-3 to TRBJ2-1; D is unclear. Between the trimmed V and J ends, which lost 4 bases and 8 bases, there was a span of 12 bases. There are 13 residues in the CDR3. CDR1 and CDR2 (germline): ENHRY, SYGVKD.

The chain recombines TRBV14 with TRBJ2-7; D gene uncertain. Trimming pared 4 bases from V and 0 bases from J, leaving 16 bases between. In germline, CDR1 is SGHDN, CDR2 FVKESK. CDR3 length equals 16 residues. The CDR3 sequence: CASSRRSILSSYEQYF. In DNA, the CDR3 is TGTGCCAGCAGCCGAAGGTCGATTTTAAGCTCCTACGAGCAGTACTTC. Full variable domain (rest looked up from reference TRBV14 and TRBJ2-7): EAGVTQFPSHSVIEKGQTVTLRCDPISGHDNLYWYRRVMGKEIKFLLHFVKESKQDESGMPNNRFLAERTGGTYSTLKVQPAELEDSGVYFCASSRRSILSSYEQYFGPGTRLTVT.

This clonotype was picked up a small number of times. The chain couples TRBV30 to TRBJ1-2; unclear D gene. V dropped 5 bases and J dropped 7 bases, with 11 bases sitting between them. Germline CDR1 is GTSNPN and CDR2 is SVGIG (reference sequence). CDR3 size: 11 residues. CDR3 loop: CAWGKGLGYTF. DNA for the CDR3: TGTGCCTGGGGCAAGGGCCTTGGCTACACCTTC.

The chain is built from TRBV15 and TRBJ2-3; D remains unclear. V lost 1 base and J lost 0, with 2 bases in between. CDR3 length: 13 residues. Germline CDR1 and CDR2: LNHNV and YYDKDF (reference sequence). The CDR3: CATSRGSTDTQYF. In DNA form, the CDR3 reads TGTGCCACCAGCAGAGGCAGCACAGATACGCAGTATTTT. Full variable domain (missing parts from reference TRBV15 and TRBJ2-3): DAMVIQNPRYQVTQFGKPVTLSCSQTLNHNVMYWYQQKSSQAPKLLFHYYDKDFNNEADTPDNFQSRRPNTSFCFLDIRSPGLGDTAMYLCATSRGSTDTQYFGPGTRLTVL.

V and J are TRBV6-1 and TRBJ2-7; 14 bases line up with TRBD2. This CDR3 comprises 12 residues. V was clipped by 9 bases and J by 12 bases; unmatched bases: 7. CDR1 and CDR2 from the germline V gene are MNHNS and SASEGT. CDR3 in DNA: TGTGCCAGTGGACTAGCGGGAGGAAAGTGGTACTTC. Translation: CASGLAGGKWYF.

This clonotype showed up just a few times. V and J are TRBV12-3 or TRBV12-4 and TRBJ2-7; tentatively, D is TRBD1 (5 bases). The CDR3 covers 14 residues. Trimming pared 3 bases from V and 3 bases from J, leaving 12 bases between. The CDR3: CASSFREGFYEQYF. CDR3 in DNA: TGTGCCAGCAGTTTCAGGGAAGGGTTCTACGAGCAGTACTTC.

This clonotype was seen once. A much larger clone lies a single base off, so this may be a read error. The chain employs TRBV3-1 and TRBJ1-2; 10 bases are shared with TRBD1. CDR1 and CDR2 from the germline V gene are LGHDT and YNNKEL (reference sequence). The trim removed 9 bases at V and 6 bases at J, leaving 4 bases unmatched. The CDR3 sequence is 12 residues long. The CDR3 DNA sequence: TGTGCCAGGGGACAGGGGAAGAATGGCTACACCTTC. Translating it yields CARGQGKNGYTF.

This clonotype is medium-sized in the sample. The chain employs TRBV5-1 and TRBJ2-5; D perhaps matches TRBD2 (6 bases). This CDR3 has 15 amino acids. The V and J ends lost 3 bases and 1 base respectively, with 13 bases between them. Per germline, CDR1 SGHRS and CDR2 YFSETQ. This CDR3 is CASSSDLAIQETQYF. CDR3 bases: TGCGCCAGCAGCTCCGATCTAGCGATCCAAGAGACCCAGTACTTC.

The rearrangement links TRBV5-1 to TRBJ2-5; 12 positions match TRBD2. Germline lookup yields CDR1 SGHRS and CDR2 YFSETQ. Germline trimming cut 5 bases from V and 1 base from J; bases unmatched to any gene: 3. The CDR3 extends over 15 amino acids. CDR3 protein: CASRSTSGSQETQYF. The CDR3 nucleotides read TGCGCCAGCAGATCGACTAGCGGGAGCCAAGAGACCCAGTACTTC.

This clonotype was recorded only once. With a much larger clone just one base away, this may be a read error. The rearrangement links TRBV28 to TRBJ2-7, with TRBD1 matching 8 bases. Germline V gives CDR1 MDHEN, CDR2 SYDVKM. Trimming cost V 5 bases and J 2 bases; bases outside gene matches: 8. The CDR3 has 15 amino acids. CDR3 sequence: CASSPVQGVTYEQYF. As DNA, the CDR3 is TGTGCCAGCAGTCCTGTACAGGGGGTCACCTACGAGCAGTACTTC.

This clonotype was recorded at least ten times. The rearrangement links TRBV7-2 to TRBJ1-1, with D maybe TRBD1 (5 bases). CDR3 size: 13 residues. The germline V gene encodes CDR1 SGHTA and CDR2 FQGNSA. V dropped 1 base and J dropped 7 bases, with 10 bases sitting between them. The CDR3 DNA reads as TGTGCCAGCAGCTTAGTAAGGGGAAATGAAGCTTTCTTT. Its protein product is CASSLVRGNEAFF.

V usage is TRBV5-1 and J usage is TRBJ2-3; D gene unclear. This CDR3 has 11 amino acids. Trimming removed 7 bases from V and 7 bases from J, with 10 bases in between. From germline, CDR1 is SGHRS and CDR2 YFSETQ. The CDR3 region has the DNA TGCGCCAGCGGGTCTTGGAATACGCAGTATTTT. Protein: CASGSWNTQYF.

This clonotype turned up a few times. V and J are TRBV25-1 and TRBJ2-7; weak D call: TRBD2 (5 bases). CDR1 is MGHDK, CDR2 SYGVNS, per germline. Between the trimmed V and J ends, which lost 3 bases and 2 bases, there was a span of 14 bases. The CDR3 runs 15 residues. The CDR3 DNA follows: TGTGCCAGCAGTGACGACGGGATGGGAGCCTACGAGCAGTACTTC. Protein: CASSDDGMGAYEQYF.

This clonotype was counted many times. The gene calls are TRBV29-1 and TRBJ2-1; D is unresolved. This CDR3 has 12 amino acids. Trimming pared 7 bases from V and 9 bases from J, leaving 16 bases between. Germline-derived CDR1 and CDR2 are SQVTM and ANQGSEA. The CDR3 protein is CSASTTFIEQFF. As DNA, the CDR3 is TGCAGCGCTTCGACCACCTTTATTGAGCAGTTCTTC.

By sample share, this clonotype is medium-sized (0.01 to 0.1%). The rearrangement uses TRBV5-1 and TRBJ2-6; tentative D call: TRBD2 (5 bases). The V and J ends lost 4 bases and 3 bases respectively, with 8 bases between them. Per the germline V gene, CDR1 is SGHRS and CDR2 is YFSETQ. This CDR3 region has 14 residues. The CDR3 spells CASSREGGANVLTF. CDR3 DNA: TGCGCCAGCAGCCGTGAGGGTGGGGCCAACGTCCTGACTTTC.

Concerning this clonotype: A much larger clone lies a single base off, so this may be a read error. The chain carries TRBV7-8 and TRBJ1-4; D gene uncertain. V was shortened by 8 bases and J by 0 bases, with 16 bases between the two germline ends. The CDR3 is made up of 16 amino acids. Germline V gene sequence: CDR1 SGHVS, CDR2 FQNEAQ. The CDR3 region has the DNA TGTGCCAGCGGGGTTTTGAGCGTCGCAACTAATGAAAAACTGTTTTTT. Amino acids: CASGVLSVATNEKLFF.

This clonotype was detected ten times or more. This chain uses TRBV10-3 with TRBJ2-3, with 12 bases aligning to TRBD2. Germline CDR1 and CDR2: ENHRY and SYGVKD. This CDR3 has 13 amino acids. CDR3 residues: CATAGTSGDTQYF. DNA for the CDR3: TGTGCTACCGCCGGGACTAGCGGGGATACGCAGTATTTT.

The V and J genes are TRBV5-6 and TRBJ2-2; D remains ambiguous. This CDR3 contains 13 residues. Germline-derived CDR1 and CDR2 are SGHDT and YYEEEE. Between the trimmed V and J ends, which lost 7 bases and 6 bases, there was a span of 13 bases. In DNA form, the CDR3 reads TGTGCCAGCGATCCTCAAAAGGCCGGGGAGCTGTTTTTT. Translating gives CASDPQKAGELFF. The complete variable domain, with remaining parts taken from reference TRBV5-6 and TRBJ2-2, reads DAGVTQSPTHLIKTRGQQVTLRCSPKSGHDTVSWYQQALGQGPQFIFQYYEEEERQRGNFPDRFSGHQFPNYSSELNVNALLLGDSALYLCASDPQKAGELFFGEGSRLTVL.